Shown below are 20 T cell receptor beta chains from a single sample sequenced in a study of shared clonotypes between healthy human individuals. TCRdb keeps only in-frame clones here, not all; method: immunoSEQ multiplex PCR. The data contain approximately 500,000 clones, 60% to 80% of them singletons. The source material was PBMCs. The receptors derive from a woman aged 40 to 55 in good health. Some clones in this sample may be carry-over from other donors' samples.

The rearrangement joins TRBV15 to TRBJ1-1; TRBD1 might be the D (5 bases). Germline CDR1 reads LNHNV; CDR2 reads YYDKDF (reference sequence). The CDR3 length is 15 residues. Deletions cut 3 bases from V and 6 bases from J, with 17 bases between. CDR3 bases: TGTGCCACCAGCAGCGAAGGGATTAGGGGCGCTGAAGCTTTCTTT. This codes for CATSSEGIRGAEAFF.

The chain carries TRBV18 and TRBJ2-7; 8 bases line up with TRBD2. In germline, CDR1 is KGHSH, CDR2 LQKENI. The V gene end was trimmed by 6 bases and the J gene end by 2 bases; junction bases not matched to a gene: 3. The CDR3 runs to 13 residues. The CDR3 loop reads CASSTSGTYEQYF. CDR3 in DNA: TGTGCCAGCTCCACTAGCGGAACCTACGAGCAGTACTTC.

This clone appeared once. The chain combines TRBV11-2 with TRBJ2-5; D perhaps matches TRBD1 (5 bases). V lost 1 base to trimming and J lost 4 bases, with 16 bases between them. This CDR3 has 16 amino acids. Germline CDR1 reads SGHAT; CDR2 reads FQNNGV. The CDR3 DNA reads TGTGCCAGCAGCTTAGGGGATGATGGGGCACCAGAGACCCAGTACTTC. Its protein is CASSLGDDGAPETQYF. The complete variable domain, with remaining parts taken from reference TRBV11-2 and TRBJ2-5, reads EAGVAQSPRYKIIEKRQSVAFWCNPISGHATLYWYQQILGQGPKLLIQFQNNGVVDDSQLPKDRFSAERLKGVDSTLKIQPAKLEDSAVYLCASSLGDDGAPETQYFGPGTRLLVL.

This chain connects TRBV9 to TRBJ2-1; TRBD2 matches at 8 bases. The CDR3 extends over 17 amino acids. Losses at the gene ends were 0 bases for V and 0 bases for J; bases not matched to a gene: 5. CDR1 SGDLS and CDR2 YYNGEE come from the germline V gene. This CDR3 is CASSVGSGTRSYNEQFF. CDR3 DNA sequence: TGTGCCAGCAGCGTAGGTAGCGGGACCCGCTCCTACAATGAGCAGTTCTTC. The full variable domain, completed using reference TRBV9 and TRBJ2-1, is DSGVTQTPKHLITATGQRVTLRCSPRSGDLSVYWYQQSLDQGLQFLIQYYNGEERAKGNILERFSAQQFPDLHSELNLSSLELGDSALYFCASSVGSGTRSYNEQFFGPGTRLTVL.

V gene TRBV14 combines with J gene TRBJ1-4; D is uncertain. V shed 1 base and J shed 7 bases, with 7 bases lying between them. The CDR3 loop spans 13 amino acids. The V gene's germline CDR1 is SGHDN and CDR2 FVKESK. This CDR3 reads CASSQGLREKLFF. The CDR3 DNA is TGTGCCAGCAGCCAAGGACTGCGTGAAAAACTGTTTTTT.

The chain links TRBV7-9 to TRBJ1-1; D is undetermined. Germline V gives CDR1 SEHNR, CDR2 FQNEAQ (reference sequence). V was cut by 0 bases and J by 11 bases, with 7 bases left in between. The length of the CDR3 is 11 residues. For the CDR3, the DNA is TGTGCCAGCAGCTTAGCGGGCCCGGCTTTCTTT. Amino acid sequence: CASSLAGPAFF. Using reference TRBV7-9 and TRBJ1-1 for the parts outside the CDR3, the full variable domain is DTGVSQNPRHKITKRGQNVTFRCDPISEHNRLYWYRQTLGQGPEFLTYFQNEAQLEKSRLLSDRFSAERPKGSFSTLEIQRTEQGDSAMYLCASSLAGPAFFGQGTRLTVV.

The gene calls are TRBV2 and TRBJ2-1; 13 nucleotides align to TRBD2. The CDR3 is 19 residues long. Germline V gene data show CDR1 as SNHLY and CDR2 as FYNNEI. V lost 5 bases to trimming and J lost 0 bases; unmatched junction nucleotides: 10. Here the CDR3 reads CASSRGTSGTLSSYNEQFF. CDR3 coding DNA: TGTGCCAGCAGTCGGGGGACTAGCGGGACGTTAAGCTCCTACAATGAGCAGTTCTTC. The full variable domain, its missing parts supplied by reference TRBV2 and TRBJ2-1, is EPEVTQTPSHQVTQMGQEVILRCVPISNHLYFYWYRQILGQKVEFLVSFYNNEISEKSEIFDDQFSVERPDGSNFTLKIRSTKLEDSAMYFCASSRGTSGTLSSYNEQFFGPGTRLTVL.

The CDR3 DNA follows: TGTGCCAGCAGCTTGCGTCAGGGTGACGAAAAACTGTTTTTT. It codes for CASSLRQGDEKLFF. This chain uses TRBV5-4 with TRBJ1-4, with a possible D match to TRBD1 (5 bases). The germline V gene has CDR1 SGHNT and CDR2 YYREEE (reference sequence). Between the trimmed V and J ends, which lost 1 base and 8 bases, there was a span of 12 bases. The CDR3 covers 14 residues.

The rearrangement joins TRBV6-1 to TRBJ1-1; D might be TRBD1 (6 bases). V shed 3 bases and J shed 10 bases, with 18 bases lying between them. Germline assignment: CDR1 MNHNS and CDR2 SASEGT. The CDR3 is 14 amino acids. CDR3 bases: TGTGCCAGCAGTGAGTCGACAGGCCGGGTCGGAGCTTTCTTT. Amino acids: CASSESTGRVGAFF.

Here the CDR3 reads CSVETSGSYEQYF. CDR3 nucleotides: TGCAGCGTTGAGACTAGCGGGAGTTACGAGCAGTACTTC. V usage is TRBV29-1 and J usage is TRBJ2-7, with TRBD2 identical over 12 bases. The J segment lost 4 bases and the V segment lost 3 bases, leaving 1 base of the junction unmatched. Germline assignment: CDR1 SQVTM and CDR2 ANQGSEA. The CDR3 runs 13 residues.

The chain joins TRBV2 to TRBJ1-4; D is undetermined. Germline V gene sequence: CDR1 SNHLY, CDR2 FYNNEI. The CDR3 consists of 14 residues. V dropped 5 bases and J dropped 3 bases, with 10 bases sitting between them. CDR3 nucleotide sequence: TGTGCCAGCAGTTCCCCGGGATCTAATGAAAAACTGTTTTTT. Its protein product is CASSSPGSNEKLFF.

Details on this clone: The same CDR3 also results from other DNA sequences found in this sample. This chain connects TRBV19 to TRBJ2-7, with 8 bases identical to TRBD1. The germline V gene has CDR1 LNHDA and CDR2 SQIVND (reference sequence). V lost 3 bases to trimming and J lost 3 bases; unmatched junction nucleotides: 4. This CDR3 comprises 14 residues. CDR3 sequence: CASSIGQGLYEQYF. CDR3 coding DNA: TGTGCCAGTAGTATCGGACAGGGACTCTACGAGCAGTACTTC.

The genes are TRBV11-2 and TRBJ2-1, with 7 bases aligning to TRBD2. The CDR3 loop spans 13 amino acids. V trimming: 5 bases; J trimming: 7 bases; junction bases outside the gene matches: 5. Germline V gene lookup returns CDR1 SGHAT and CDR2 FQNNGV. The CDR3 spells CASSQSGRNEQFF. In DNA, the CDR3 is TGTGCCAGCAGCCAATCCGGGAGGAATGAGCAGTTCTTC.

The sample holds one count of this clone. The chain carries TRBV9 and TRBJ2-2; no definite D call. CDR3 length: 12 residues. Germline V CDR1 and CDR2: SGDLS, YYNGEE. V gave up 4 bases and J gave up 2 bases, with 3 bases separating them. The CDR3 sequence: CASSFNTGELFF. CDR3 nucleotides: TGTGCCAGCAGCTTCAACACCGGGGAGCTGTTTTTT.

This clone appeared once. The J gene is TRBJ2-5, the V gene TRBV27, with unresolved D. Germline V gene lookup returns CDR1 MNHEY and CDR2 SMNVEV (reference sequence). This CDR3 has 13 amino acids. V was cut by 1 base and J by 5 bases, with 8 bases left in between. Written as DNA, the CDR3 is TGTGCCAGCAGTTTATGGGTGGGGGAGACCCAGTACTTC. Protein sequence: CASSLWVGETQYF.

The chain has TRBV28 and TRBJ2-7; TRBD1 matches at 11 bases. V dropped 7 bases and J dropped 1; count of bases not matched to a gene: 6. This CDR3 spans 15 amino acids. Germline CDR1 is MDHEN and CDR2 is SYDVKM. CDR3 residues: CASTSDRGLSYEQYF. In DNA, the CDR3 is TGTGCCAGCACTTCGGACAGGGGGCTTTCCTACGAGCAGTACTTC.

This clone was detected only once. The genes are TRBV10-3 and TRBJ2-2; unclear D gene. V dropped 0 bases and J dropped 8 bases, with 7 bases sitting between them. This CDR3 comprises 13 residues. CDR1 is ENHRY, CDR2 SYGVKD, per germline. In nucleotides, the CDR3 is TGTGCCATCAGTGAGTCGGCTAGGGGGGAGCTGTTTTTT. Translated: CAISESARGELFF.

This chain connects TRBV18 to TRBJ2-7; perhaps D is TRBD1 or TRBD2 (5 bases each). V gave up 5 bases and J gave up 3 bases, with 11 bases separating them. There are 13 residues in the CDR3. Per the germline V gene, CDR1 is KGHSH and CDR2 is LQKENI. DNA for the CDR3: TGTGCCAGCTCAGTGGGACGGAACTACGAGCAGTACTTC. Translated: CASSVGRNYEQYF. The variable domain in full, completed from reference TRBV18 and TRBJ2-7, reads NAGVMQNPRHLVRRRGQEARLRCSPMKGHSHVYWYRQLPEEGLKFMVYLQKENIIDESGMPKERFSAEFPKEGPSILRIQQVVRGDSAAYFCASSVGRNYEQYFGPGTRLTVT.

Remarks on this clone: Since a far larger clone is one base different, this is likely a read error. The J gene is TRBJ2-7, the V gene TRBV13; 7 bases fit TRBD1. Germline CDR1 reads PRHDT; CDR2 reads FYEKMQ (reference sequence). The CDR3 totals 12 residues. The junction had 4 bases not matched to a gene; V was cut back by 5 bases and J by 6 bases. The CDR3 DNA reads TGTGCCAGCAGCCAAGGGGGCGGCGAGCAGTACTTC. Its protein is CASSQGGGEQYF.

This chain links TRBV7-2 with TRBJ2-1; 8 bases are a match to TRBD2. The V and J ends lost 1 base and 1 base, in that order; junction bases with no gene match: 6. Per the germline V gene, CDR1 is SGHTA and CDR2 is FQGNSA. This CDR3 contains 17 residues. CDR3 region: CASSLVSGLGSYNEQFF. CDR3 DNA: TGTGCCAGCAGCTTAGTGTCGGGACTAGGGTCCTACAATGAGCAGTTCTTC.